The source of this T cell receptor (beta chain) is a study of blood T cell repertoires in COVID-19. Study-level background: Acute and convalescent COVID-19 samples came from the United States, Italy and Spain. PBMCs, B-cell-depleted T cells, or T cells provided the cDNA or gDNA that made up the material.

In the original analysis: Estimates of nucleated cell counts were drawn from the amplification of reference gene primers. Produced via immunoSEQ multiplex PCR; TCRdb's table is partial and in-frame only. V and J calls and clone size are those listed in that table; D and trimming were worked out from the DNA. The sample carries fewer than 70,000 clones, 70% to 90% recorded once. V shed 4 bases and J shed 4 bases, with 16 bases lying between them. The CDR3 consists of 15 residues. Germline V gene data show CDR1 as LGHDT and CDR2 as YNNKEL (reference sequence). The TCR comes from a woman in her 70s with active COVID-19. The chain links TRBV3-1 (or the pseudogene TRBV3-2) to TRBJ1-1; tentatively, D is TRBD1 (6 bases). Input material: peripheral blood. The chain's CDR3 is CASSPTGLGVTEAFF. CDR3 nucleotides: TGTGCCAGCAGCCCAACAGGGTTAGGGGTCACTGAAGCTTTCTTT.